The entry that follows covers one TCR beta chain sequence. Its recognized antigen is unknown. The input lacks base qualities; no much larger clone sits a single base away. The study excluded patients with uncontrolled infections, other autoimmune diseases, pregnancy or lactation. Clinical symptoms, serum thyroxine and TRAb, thyroid ultrasound, and orbital computed tomography formed the basis for the diagnoses. Total RNA was extracted with Trizol reagent, and quality was checked on an Agilent 2100 Bioanalyzer. TCR beta CDR3 regions were amplified from RNA transcripts. For the first round of RT-PCR on the TCR CDR3, the HTBI primer set was used together with the Qiagen OneStep RT-PCR kit. The libraries were constructed in a second round of multiplex PCR and then size-selected and purified. Paired-end sequencing of the libraries was performed with 100 bp reads on an Illumina HiSeq2000. In the source study's methods: Raw data were processed with SOAPnuke, discarding reads with adapters, uncalled bases, mean Phred below 15, or no exact constant-primer or identifier match. COPE v1.2.5 was used to merge the high-quality paired reads, and each unique nucleotide sequence was defined as a clonotype. MiTCR v1.1 was used to align the clonotypes against IMGT TRBV, TRBD and TRBJ reference segments. The analysis was restricted to V-J combinations with a frequency above 0.0001, which together covered 99.2% of the repertoires. The TCS score was defined as the ratio of F50 (clonal expansion) to E x V (chaos), calculated using BLOSUM62-based TCRdist between CDR3 peptides within each V-J. Welch's t-statistics and random forest reduced 500 to 550 V-J features to 10 to 15, which were used in a naive Bayes classifier (R e1071). Thyroid-blood repertoire similarity was quantified with the Morisita-Horn index. TCRdb's own reprocessing of the public reads used fastp at Q25 and MiXCR and kept productive beta chains. Identical CDR3 protein sequences are pooled into one entry, listed with their most common genes and DNA. TCRdb, not the original authors, processed these V and J calls. The sample data list 480,000 or so distinct CDR3 sequences, and 46% of these were observed just once. In total, the top ten clones hold about two fifths of the sample.

Including cysteine and phenylalanine, the CDR3 has 14 amino acids. CDR3 DNA is the only sequence kept; it has 42 bases, read in frame from the first base. CDR1 and CDR2 (SGHAT, FQDESV) derive from the germline V gene (reference sequence). V lost 2 bases and J lost 6 bases, and the count of bases not matched to a germline gene is 6. This sample is part of a study of T cells in Graves' hyperthyroidism and ophthalmopathy (dated by TCRdb to between 2018 and 2020). Describing the broader study: To identify TCR V-J signatures that set the groups apart, the researchers used a discovery cohort of 100 patients, made up of 40 to 45 with Graves' ophthalmopathy and about 60 with stable Graves' hyperthyroidism. An independent validation cohort of under 20 hyperthyroidism patients and approximately 16 patients who later progressed to ophthalmopathy tested prospective prediction of ophthalmopathy. The approximately 100 discovery patients were randomly split 7:3 into training and test sets. In addition, the study compared T-cell repertoires in thyroid tissue and in blood from five to seven Graves' hyperthyroidism patients. Once sampling was done, hyperthyroidism patients were given methimazole at a starting dose of 30 mg daily, whereas ophthalmopathy patients were given high-dose intravenous methylprednisolone. According to the paper, TCR Vbeta CDR3 sequencing was carried out on some 130 peripheral blood samples, which came from some 41 ophthalmopathy, fewer than 80 hyperthyroidism and some 17 progressor patients. What the study reported, not specific to this receptor: Blood samples also contained most of the expanded thyroid clonotypes (frequency above 0.001), which suggests that blood repertoires may reflect thyroid immune responses. In validation, progression to ophthalmopathy was predicted by the model with 70.59% sensitivity and roughly 76% specificity, a median of roughly 6 months before onset. A model built on a 13 V-J signature distinguished ophthalmopathy from stable hyperthyroidism, reaching 87.88% sensitivity and about 81% specificity in cross-validation and 80%/75% in testing. No statistical method was used to set the sample size in advance, and investigators knew the group allocation.

The V gene is TRBV11-1 and the J gene is TRBJ1-2, with 7 bases in between that match TRBD1. This receptor was taken from an adult woman with Graves' disease, either hyperthyroidism or ophthalmopathy (not recorded which). The sequencing input was peripheral blood or thyroid tissue (not recorded which). The CDR3 is CASSLKGARDGYTF. Here is the DNA: TGTGCCAGCAGCTTAAAGGGGGCAAGAGATGGCTACACCTTC.